The 9 T cell receptor beta chains given below trace back to one sample, sequenced in a study of blood T cell repertoires in COVID-19. The assay was immunoSEQ multiplex PCR, and TCRdb's table has in-frame clones only and misses some. The sample includes around 190,000 clones, roughly nine tenths of them seen just once. The specimen sequenced was peripheral blood. The receptors come from a man aged 18 to 29 who had recovered from COVID-19.

The genes are TRBV27 and TRBJ2-7, with TRBD1 identical over 8 bases. The V segment lost 4 bases and the J segment 6 bases; nucleotides outside the gene matches: 5. CDR1 MNHEY and CDR2 SMNVEV come from the germline V gene (reference sequence). The CDR3 has 13 residues. DNA of the CDR3: TGTGCCAGCAGTTCTTGGACAGGGTCCGAGCAGTACTTC. Its protein product is CASSSWTGSEQYF.

The V gene is TRBV11-2, the J gene TRBJ2-2, with 7 bases lining up with TRBD1. The CDR3 runs to 15 residues. Germline CDR1 is SGHAT and CDR2 is FQNNGV. With V trimmed by 4 bases and J by 0 bases, 2 bases remained unmatched. The CDR3 reads CASSSGTANTGELFF. In nucleotides, the CDR3 is TGTGCCAGCAGCTCCGGGACAGCGAACACCGGGGAGCTGTTTTTT.

The CDR3, as DNA: TGTGCCAGCTCACCGGGTCTAGTAGGGGGAGCGGTCGGCTATGGCTACACCTTC. Encoded protein: CASSPGLVGGAVGYGYTF. The chain uses TRBV18 and TRBJ1-2; tentative D call: TRBD1 (6 bases). The CDR3 length is 18 residues. Trimming left V 3 bases short and J 4 bases short, with 24 bases between. The V gene's germline CDR1 is KGHSH and CDR2 LQKENI.

The chain combines TRBV3-1 (or the pseudogene TRBV3-2) with TRBJ2-1; D gene unclear. The V end lost 0 bases, the J end lost 6 bases, and 6 bases lay between the germline ends. The germline V gene has CDR1 LGHDT and CDR2 YNNKEL (reference sequence). The CDR3 extends over 13 amino acids. CDR3 sequence (DNA): TGTGCCAGCAGCCAAGAATCTTTCAATGAGCAGTTCTTC. It encodes CASSQESFNEQFF.

This clone was recorded once. V is TRBV25-1 and J is TRBJ2-6; 9 positions match TRBD1. This CDR3 contains 18 residues. Germline values: CDR1 MGHDK, CDR2 SYGVNS. Trimming took 4 bases from V and 3 from J; bases not matched to a gene: 10. Written as DNA, the CDR3 is TGTGCCAGCAGTGCTTCCGGGACAGGGACCTTTGGGGCCAACGTCCTGACTTTC. Encoded protein: CASSASGTGTFGANVLTF.

The chain carries TRBV6-5 and TRBJ1-1, with TRBD1 matching over 8 bases. Germline V gene lookup returns CDR1 MNHEY and CDR2 SVGAGI. The CDR3 is made up of 15 amino acids. Trimming removed 6 bases from V and 2 bases from J; junction bases left unmatched: 8. CDR3 nucleotide sequence: TGTGCCAGCAGGGGTACCGGGACAGGCAACACTGAAGCTTTCTTT. The encoded protein is CASRGTGTGNTEAFF.

This chain links TRBV4-2 with TRBJ1-5, with D unresolved. Trimming took off 0 bases at V and 0 bases at J, with 12 bases between the two ends. The CDR3 covers 17 residues. Germline CDR1 reads LGHNA; CDR2 reads YNFKEQ. CDR3 residues: CASSQDPTAYSNQPQHF. CDR3 nucleotides: TGTGCCAGCAGCCAAGATCCAACAGCCTATAGCAATCAGCCCCAGCATTTT.

The V gene is TRBV28, the J gene TRBJ1-1, with D possibly TRBD1 on 5 matching bases. The CDR3 is 16 residues long. Trimming pared 6 bases from V and 3 bases from J, leaving 20 bases between. Per germline, CDR1 MDHEN and CDR2 SYDVKM. This chain's CDR3 is CASSPGGGAMDTEAFF. The DNA for the CDR3 is TGTGCCAGCAGCCCAGGAGGAGGGGCGATGGACACTGAAGCTTTCTTT.

The V and J genes are TRBV11-2 and TRBJ2-7; 9 nucleotides align to TRBD1. The CDR3 contains 15 residues. Germline V lookup: CDR1 SGHAT, CDR2 FQNNGV. The V and J ends lost 5 bases and 7 bases, in that order; junction bases with no gene match: 12. The chain's CDR3 is CASSHPLTGGREQYF. Here the CDR3 DNA reads TGTGCCAGCAGCCACCCCCTGACAGGGGGGAGGGAGCAGTACTTC.